The present TCR beta chain was sequenced within a study of blood T cell repertoires in COVID-19. Only in-frame clones appear in the TCRdb table, and some are missing; sequencing was by immunoSEQ multiplex PCR. The sample holds about 260,000 clones, more than 85% seen once. Enrollment of patients from Seattle took place during active infection, with longitudinal follow-up. The sequenced sample consisted of peripheral blood. This sequence originates from a person in their late teens or twenties with COVID-19, enrolled during active disease.

The CDR3 loop is CASLFTGAGGTGELFF. The CDR3 DNA reads TGTGCCAGCCTTTTTACCGGCGCAGGGGGCACCGGGGAGCTGTTTTTT. This chain joins TRBV11-2 and TRBJ2-2; 7 bases line up with TRBD1. The germline gives CDR1 SGHAT, CDR2 FQNNGV. J lost 4 bases, V lost 8 bases, and 13 bases had no gene match. The CDR3 runs to 16 residues.